A single sample is the source of the 32 T cell receptor beta chains below, sequenced in a study of blood T cell repertoires in COVID-19. The assay was immunoSEQ multiplex PCR, and TCRdb's table has in-frame clones only and misses some. The table records a few hundred thousand clones, around 90% of them present only once. The sample was PBMCs or T cells enriched from blood (not recorded which). The source is a woman between 18 and 29 years old who had recovered from COVID-19.

This chain joins TRBV11-2 and TRBJ1-1, with D perhaps matching TRBD1 (5 bases). The CDR3 contains 15 residues. V lost 4 bases and J lost 5, with 17 bases in between. Germline V CDR1 and CDR2: SGHAT, FQNNGV. CDR3 DNA sequence: TGTGCCAGCAGCTCGACCTTCGACAGCCAAACTGAAGCTTTCTTT. Its translation: CASSSTFDSQTEAFF.

This sequence joins TRBV5-8 and TRBJ1-5, with D perhaps TRBD1 (5 bases). Germline V CDR1 and CDR2: SGHTS, YDEGEE. The ends were cut back, 4 bases at V and 7 bases at J, with 15 bases in the middle. This CDR3 spans 14 amino acids. CDR3 region: CASSRRGGRQPQHF. The CDR3 DNA sequence: TGTGCCAGCAGCCGCCGGGGGGGTAGACAGCCCCAGCATTTT. Looking up the rest from reference TRBV5-8 and TRBJ1-5 gives the full variable domain: EAGVTQSPTHLIKTRGQQATLRCSPISGHTSVYWYQQALGLGLQFLLWYDEGEERNRGNFPPRFSGRQFPNYSSELNVNALELEDSALYLCASSRRGGRQPQHFGDGTRLSIL.

This clone was seen only once. The V gene is TRBV6-5, the J gene TRBJ2-2, with 7 positions matching TRBD1. V lost 8 bases, J lost 5 bases, and 5 bases stayed unmatched. The CDR3 has 13 amino acids. Germline V gives CDR1 MNHEY, CDR2 SVGAGI. The CDR3 bases are TGTGCCAGCGCCCAACAGGGGACCGGGGAGCTGTTTTTT. Amino acids: CASAQQGTGELFF.

Points on this clone: Other nucleotide sequences in the sample specify the same CDR3. The genes are TRBV12-3 or TRBV12-4 and TRBJ1-5; D gene ambiguous. V dropped 5 bases and J dropped 0 bases, with 5 bases sitting between them. CDR3 size: 13 residues. The CDR3 reads CASSRGSNQPQHF. As DNA, the CDR3 is TGTGCCAGCAGTCGCGGTAGCAATCAGCCCCAGCATTTT.

This chain joins TRBV5-1 and TRBJ2-7; maybe TRBD2 (7 bases). In germline, CDR1 is SGHRS, CDR2 YFSETQ. The V end lost 2 bases, the J end lost 4 bases, and 13 bases lay between the germline ends. The CDR3 runs to 14 residues. The CDR3 DNA sequence: TGCGCCAGCAGCTTAGGGAGGGGGTTATACGAGCAGTACTTC. The encoded protein is CASSLGRGLYEQYF.

This clone has just one count. The chain links TRBV5-4 to TRBJ2-1; D remains ambiguous. Trimming removed 6 bases at V and 5 bases at J, with 6 bases between. Germline V gene data show CDR1 as SGHNT and CDR2 as YYREEE (reference sequence). The CDR3 extends over 11 amino acids. The CDR3 nucleotides read TGTGCCAGCACCTCTAACAATGAGCAGTTCTTC. Translation gives CASTSNNEQFF.

The rearrangement joins TRBV9 to TRBJ1-4, with TRBD1 identical over 7 bases. The CDR3 consists of 17 residues. V was clipped by 3 bases and J by 8 bases; unmatched bases: 16. The germline CDR1 and CDR2 sequences are SGDLS and YYNGEE. The CDR3 coding sequence is TGTGCCAGCAGCGACAGACAGGGCTTTATCTCGGTGGAAAAACTGTTTTTT. Its protein product is CASSDRQGFISVEKLFF.

The chain has TRBV19 and TRBJ2-7, with D perhaps matching TRBD1 (5 bases). Between the trimmed V and J ends, which lost 3 bases and 2 bases, there was a span of 14 bases. The CDR3 has 15 residues. Germline V gives CDR1 LNHDA, CDR2 SQIVND (reference sequence). The CDR3 loop is CASSMKAGSAYEQYF. The DNA for the CDR3 is TGTGCCAGTAGTATGAAGGCAGGGTCAGCCTACGAGCAGTACTTC.

The CDR3 DNA follows: TGCGCCAGCAGTCGTGGGCTGGGTGGAGAGACCCAGTACTTC. Amino acid sequence: CASSRGLGGETQYF. The chain uses TRBV4-3 and TRBJ2-5; unclear D gene. The CDR3 has 14 amino acids. Germline CDR1 LGHNA, CDR2 YSLEER. The germline V and J ends were trimmed by 6 bases and 4 bases, with 15 bases remaining between them.

The genes are TRBV10-2 and TRBJ1-2; TRBD1 matches at 7 bases. CDR1 WSHSY and CDR2 SAAADI come from the germline V gene. This CDR3 has 15 residues. The ends lost 6 bases at V and 2 bases at J; junction bases unmatched: 9. DNA for the CDR3: TGCGCCAGCAGCGCCCGCCCGGACAGGAACTATGGCTACACCTTC. Amino acid sequence: CASSARPDRNYGYTF.

V is TRBV28 and J is TRBJ1-5; D is ambiguous. Germline CDR1 and CDR2: MDHEN and SYDVKM. The CDR3 has 14 residues. V was trimmed by 5 bases and J by 0 bases, leaving 8 bases between them. DNA for the CDR3: TGTGCCAGCAGTCTTACAAATAGCAATCAGCCCCAGCATTTT. This encodes CASSLTNSNQPQHF.

Worth noting for this clone: An end of the junction differs from the germline gene, which may be a read error. The rearrangement joins TRBV7-7 to TRBJ2-5, with 12 bases fitting TRBD1. CDR1 is SSHAT, CDR2 FNYEAQ, per germline (reference sequence). This CDR3 has 15 residues. The CDR3 bases are TGTGCTAGCAGCCCTGGGACAGGGGGCCTGGAGACCCAGTACTTC. Residues: CASSPGTGGLETQYF.

V gene TRBV19 combines with J gene TRBJ1-2, with TRBD1 matching over 7 bases. The CDR3 has 14 residues. Losses at the gene ends were 5 bases for V and 8 bases for J; bases not matched to a gene: 11. The germline V gene encodes CDR1 LNHDA and CDR2 SQIVND (reference sequence). In DNA, the CDR3 is TGTGCCAGTAGTTACCGAGACAGGGTGGGAGGCTACACCTTC. Translated: CASSYRDRVGGYTF.

This clone has just one count. The chain couples TRBV7-8 to TRBJ2-2, with 8 bases identical to TRBD1. The junction had 6 bases not matched to a gene; V was cut back by 0 bases and J by 9 bases. Germline V gene data show CDR1 as SGHVS and CDR2 as FQNEAQ. CDR3 length: 15 amino acids. CDR3 sequence: CASSLAGTGWWELFF. The CDR3 DNA is TGTGCCAGCAGCTTAGCGGGGACAGGCTGGTGGGAGCTGTTTTTT.

This clone was detected once. V usage is TRBV2 and J usage is TRBJ2-7, with TRBD1 matching 8 bases. The CDR3 covers 14 residues. Germline V lookup: CDR1 SNHLY, CDR2 FYNNEI. The V and J ends lost 6 bases and 5 bases, in that order; junction bases with no gene match: 9. The CDR3 sequence: CASRKDRGVDEQYF. The CDR3 nucleotides read TGTGCCAGCAGGAAAGACAGGGGAGTCGACGAGCAGTACTTC.

This clone appeared a single time. The chain couples TRBV5-4 to TRBJ1-2; 10 bases map to TRBD1. Germline CDR1 SGHNT, CDR2 YYREEE (reference sequence). This CDR3 has 15 residues. V dropped 2 bases and J dropped 6; count of bases not matched to a gene: 7. CDR3 in amino acids: CASSLPGQGWDGYTF. The DNA of the CDR3 is TGTGCCAGCAGCTTACCGGGACAGGGGTGGGATGGCTACACCTTC.

This sequence joins TRBV2 and TRBJ2-7, with 9 bases aligning to TRBD2. The CDR3 runs 16 residues. Germline loops: CDR1 SNHLY, CDR2 FYNNEI. Trimming at V came to 3 bases and at J to 3 bases, leaving 9 bases not matched to a gene. In DNA, the CDR3 is TGTGCCAGCAGTGATCTTCCAAGCGGGGGGTACTACGAGCAGTACTTC. Residues: CASSDLPSGGYYEQYF.

This clone has more than one count but fewer than ten. The V gene is TRBV11-2, the J gene TRBJ2-5, with TRBD1 as a possible D gene (5 bases). Germline CDR1 is SGHAT and CDR2 is FQNNGV. V was shortened by 3 bases and J by 3 bases, with 11 bases between the two germline ends. The CDR3 is 14 residues long. CDR3 coding DNA: TGTGCCAGCAGCTTCCAGGGTTTGGAAGAGACCCAGTACTTC. Amino acids: CASSFQGLEETQYF.

The rearrangement uses TRBV19 and TRBJ1-4; the D gene is possibly TRBD1 (6 bases). Looked up from germline, CDR1 is LNHDA and CDR2 is SQIVND (reference sequence). The CDR3 is 15 residues long. Trimming took 5 bases from V and 3 from J, leaving 13 bases between them. The CDR3 protein is CASSLQGWANEKLFF. In DNA form, the CDR3 reads TGTGCCAGTAGTCTACAGGGTTGGGCTAATGAAAAACTGTTTTTT.

The V call is TRBV27, the J call TRBJ2-7; 9 bases align to TRBD1. This CDR3 has 13 amino acids. Germline values: CDR1 MNHEY, CDR2 SMNVEV (reference sequence). Trimming took 5 bases from V and 6 from J; bases not matched to a gene: 5. CDR3 amino acids: CASSPDRGAEQYF. CDR3 coding DNA: TGTGCCAGCAGTCCGGACAGGGGCGCCGAGCAGTACTTC.

V and J are TRBV19 and TRBJ1-2; TRBD1 agrees at 8 bases. The CDR3 has 14 residues. Germline assignment: CDR1 LNHDA and CDR2 SQIVND (reference sequence). V dropped 6 bases and J dropped 3; count of bases not matched to a gene: 6. Here the CDR3 reads CASSLSQGDYGYTF. The DNA for the CDR3 is TGTGCCAGTAGCTTGTCACAGGGGGACTATGGCTACACCTTC.

The chain carries TRBV7-2 and TRBJ2-7; 7 nucleotides match TRBD1. Germline V gene lookup returns CDR1 SGHTA and CDR2 FQGNSA. The CDR3 runs 14 residues. Losses at the gene ends were 4 bases for V and 1 base for J; bases not matched to a gene: 4. The CDR3 sequence is CASSSGQISYEQYF. DNA for the CDR3: TGTGCCAGCAGCTCGGGACAGATATCCTACGAGCAGTACTTC.

The DNA for the CDR3 is TGTGCCAGCAGCGCCGGGGTTTTCAATTCACCCCTCCACTTT. This sequence encodes CASSAGVFNSPLHF. This chain joins TRBV9 and TRBJ1-6; D is undetermined. Germline CDR1 is SGDLS and CDR2 is YYNGEE. Trimming stripped 3 bases from V and 7 bases from J, with 11 bases between. There are 14 residues in the CDR3.

The chain links TRBV2 to TRBJ2-1, with TRBD2 matching 9 bases. The CDR3 is 18 residues long. With V trimmed by 4 bases and J by 3 bases, 13 bases remained unmatched. From germline, CDR1 is SNHLY and CDR2 FYNNEI. The DNA of the CDR3 is TGTGCCAGCAGTGCGGCAAGACTAGCGGCGGGGGTCTACAATGAGCAGTTCTTC. This sequence encodes CASSAARLAAGVYNEQFF.

The V and J genes are TRBV28 and TRBJ1-6; D gene unclear. This CDR3 has 15 residues. Germline V CDR1 and CDR2: MDHEN, SYDVKM. Trimming removed 5 bases at V and 0 bases at J, with 8 bases between. The CDR3 DNA reads TGTGCCAGCAGTCCCGAGAGCTCCTATAATTCACCCCTCCACTTT. Translated: CASSPESSYNSPLHF.

The chain joins TRBV19 to TRBJ2-1; 7 bases align to TRBD1. Looked up from germline, CDR1 is LNHDA and CDR2 is SQIVND (reference sequence). Unmatched junction bases numbered 6, after V lost 4 bases and J lost 3 bases. This CDR3 region has 15 residues. CDR3 amino acids: CASSSRGLGYNEQFF. In DNA form, the CDR3 reads TGTGCCAGTAGTAGCAGGGGGTTAGGCTACAATGAGCAGTTCTTC.

This clone was counted a few times. V is TRBV6-5 and J is TRBJ1-6; D unclear. Looked up from germline, CDR1 is MNHEY and CDR2 is SVGAGI. Trimming cost V 7 bases and J 3 bases, with 7 bases left between them. The CDR3 has 13 amino acids. DNA of the CDR3: TGTGCCAGCAAGCCCGACTATAATTCACCCCTCCACTTT. Amino acid sequence: CASKPDYNSPLHF.

V gene TRBV19 combines with J gene TRBJ2-3; 15 bases agree with TRBD2. Germline V gene data show CDR1 as LNHDA and CDR2 as SQIVND (reference sequence). The CDR3 consists of 17 residues. V lost 5 bases, J lost 0 bases, and 3 bases stayed unmatched. CDR3 DNA sequence: TGTGCCAGTAGTGGGACTAGCGGGGGGTTTAGCACAGATACGCAGTATTTT. Encoded protein: CASSGTSGGFSTDTQYF.

The chain employs TRBV28 and TRBJ1-5; D is ambiguous. The CDR3 spans 16 residues. Trimming left V 5 bases short and J 0 bases short, with 14 bases between. Germline loops: CDR1 MDHEN, CDR2 SYDVKM. The CDR3 here is CASSGVRQFSNQPQHF. As DNA, the CDR3 is TGTGCCAGCAGTGGCGTGCGGCAGTTTAGCAATCAGCCCCAGCATTTT.

The chain couples TRBV19 to TRBJ2-1; tentatively, D is TRBD2 (6 bases). The germline V and J ends were trimmed by 3 bases and 5 bases, with 11 bases remaining between them. Germline V CDR1 and CDR2: LNHDA, SQIVND (reference sequence). The CDR3 covers 14 residues. The CDR3 nucleotides read TGTGCCAGTAGTATCGGGACTGAGAACAATGAGCAGTTCTTC. This translates into CASSIGTENNEQFF.

V gene TRBV7-3 combines with J gene TRBJ1-4; unclear D gene. V was pared by 5 bases and J by 3 bases, with 7 bases between. The CDR3 runs to 13 residues. Germline V gives CDR1 SGHTA, CDR2 FQGTGA. The CDR3 nucleotides are TGTGCCAGCAGCCTCGGGGCTAATGAAAAACTGTTTTTT. Amino acids: CASSLGANEKLFF.

This clone was observed a few times. The CDR3 DNA reads TGTGCCAGCAGCCAGGCGCTACGTAGGGGTCTCTACACTGAAGCTTTCTTT. Translation gives CASSQALRRGLYTEAFF. The J gene is TRBJ1-1, the V gene TRBV11-2, with D tentatively TRBD1 (5 bases). Trimming cost V 5 bases and J 3 bases, with 22 bases left between them. This CDR3 has 17 residues. Germline V gene data show CDR1 as SGHAT and CDR2 as FQNNGV.